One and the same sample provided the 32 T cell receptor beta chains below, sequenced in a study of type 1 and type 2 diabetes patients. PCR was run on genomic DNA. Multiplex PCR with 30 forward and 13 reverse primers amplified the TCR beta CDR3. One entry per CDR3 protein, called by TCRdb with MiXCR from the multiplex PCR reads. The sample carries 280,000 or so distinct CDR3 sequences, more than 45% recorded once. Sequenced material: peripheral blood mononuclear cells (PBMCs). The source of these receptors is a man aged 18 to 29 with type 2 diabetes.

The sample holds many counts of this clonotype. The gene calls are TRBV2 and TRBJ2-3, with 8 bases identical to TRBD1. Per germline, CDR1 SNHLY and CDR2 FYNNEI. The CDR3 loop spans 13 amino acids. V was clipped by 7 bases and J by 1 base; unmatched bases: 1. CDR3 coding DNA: TGTGCCAGCACGGACAGGGGCACAGATACGCAGTATTTT. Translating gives CASTDRGTDTQYF.

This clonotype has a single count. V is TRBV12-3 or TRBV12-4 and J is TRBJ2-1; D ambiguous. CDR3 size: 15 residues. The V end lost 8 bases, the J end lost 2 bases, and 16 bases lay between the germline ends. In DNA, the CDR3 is TGTGCCAGCTCCTCTTGGACGCCTACCTACAATGAGCAGTTCTTC. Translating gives CASSSWTPTYNEQFF.

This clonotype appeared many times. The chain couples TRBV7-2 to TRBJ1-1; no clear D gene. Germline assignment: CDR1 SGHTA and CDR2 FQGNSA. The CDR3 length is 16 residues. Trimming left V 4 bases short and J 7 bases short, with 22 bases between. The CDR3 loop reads CASSSERLGGTIEAFF. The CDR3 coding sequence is TGTGCCAGCAGCTCGGAACGGTTAGGCGGTACAATTGAAGCTTTCTTT.

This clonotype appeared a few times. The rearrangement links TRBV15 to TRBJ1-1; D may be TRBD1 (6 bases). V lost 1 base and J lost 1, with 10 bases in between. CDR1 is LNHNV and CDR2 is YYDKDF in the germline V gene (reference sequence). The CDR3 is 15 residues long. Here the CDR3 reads CATSRGGGPNTEAFF. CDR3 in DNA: TGTGCCACCAGCAGAGGGGGGGGGCCGAACACTGAAGCTTTCTTT.

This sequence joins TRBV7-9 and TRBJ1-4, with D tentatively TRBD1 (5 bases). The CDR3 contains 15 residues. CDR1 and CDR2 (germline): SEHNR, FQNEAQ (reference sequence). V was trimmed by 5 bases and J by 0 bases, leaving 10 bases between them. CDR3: CASSRDDSTNEKLFF. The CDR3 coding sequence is TGTGCCAGCAGCCGGGACGACTCAACTAATGAAAAACTGTTTTTT.

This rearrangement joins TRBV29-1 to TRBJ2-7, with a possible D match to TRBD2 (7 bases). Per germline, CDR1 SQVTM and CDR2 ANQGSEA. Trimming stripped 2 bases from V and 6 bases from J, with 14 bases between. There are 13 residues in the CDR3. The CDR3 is CSVEFYREGEQYF. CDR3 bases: TGCAGCGTTGAATTTTACAGGGAGGGCGAGCAGTACTTC.

CDR3 sequence (DNA): TGTGCCAGCAGTTTGGCTAGCGTCAGACCGAGCTCCTACGAGCAGTACTTC. It translates to CASSLASVRPSSYEQYF. V is TRBV12-3 or TRBV12-4 and J is TRBJ2-7, with D possibly TRBD2 on 6 matching bases. This CDR3 has 17 residues. Between the trimmed V and J ends, which lost 3 bases and 0 bases, there was a span of 18 bases.

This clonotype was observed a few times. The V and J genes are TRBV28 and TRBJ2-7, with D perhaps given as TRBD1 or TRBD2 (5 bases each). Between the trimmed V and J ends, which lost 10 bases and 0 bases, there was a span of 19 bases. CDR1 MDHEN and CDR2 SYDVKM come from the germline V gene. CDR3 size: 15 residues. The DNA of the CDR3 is TGTGCCATCACCCAAGGGACGGGGAACTCCTACGAGCAGTACTTC. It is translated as CAITQGTGNSYEQYF.

For the CDR3, the DNA is TGCGCCAGCAGCCAAGATCGTCCCCCGACAGGGCCGAATGAAAAACTGTTTTTT. It encodes CASSQDRPPTGPNEKLFF. This chain links TRBV4-3 with TRBJ1-4; 7 bases align to TRBD1. The CDR3 has 18 residues. CDR1 and CDR2 (germline): LGHNA, YSLEER. Trimming at V came to 0 bases and at J to 5 bases, leaving 12 bases not matched to a gene.

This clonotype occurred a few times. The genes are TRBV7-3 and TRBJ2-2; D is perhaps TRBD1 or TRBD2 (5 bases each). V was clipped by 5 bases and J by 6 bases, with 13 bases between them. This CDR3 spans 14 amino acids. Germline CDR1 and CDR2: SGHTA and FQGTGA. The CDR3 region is CASSRDQRSGELFF. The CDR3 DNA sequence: TGTGCCAGCAGCCGGGACCAGAGGTCCGGGGAGCTGTTTTTT.

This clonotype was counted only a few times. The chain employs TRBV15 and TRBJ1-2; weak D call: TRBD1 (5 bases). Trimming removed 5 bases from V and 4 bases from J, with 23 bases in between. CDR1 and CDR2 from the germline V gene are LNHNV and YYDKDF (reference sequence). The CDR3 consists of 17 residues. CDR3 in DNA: TGTGCCACCAGCGAAAATCTCGGAGGGGATCGCTCCTATGGCTACACCTTC. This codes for CATSENLGGDRSYGYTF.

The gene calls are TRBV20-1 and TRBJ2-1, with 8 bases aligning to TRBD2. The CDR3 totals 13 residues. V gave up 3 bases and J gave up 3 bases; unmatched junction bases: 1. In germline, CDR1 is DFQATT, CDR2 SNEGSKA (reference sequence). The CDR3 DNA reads TGCAGTGCTAGGACTAGCGACTACAATGAGCAGTTCTTC. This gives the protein CSARTSDYNEQFF.

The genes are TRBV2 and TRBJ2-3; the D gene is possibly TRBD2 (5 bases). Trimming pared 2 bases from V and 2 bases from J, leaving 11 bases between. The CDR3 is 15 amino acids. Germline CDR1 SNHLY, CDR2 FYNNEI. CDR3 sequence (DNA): TGTGCCAGCAGTGAATTGGCTAGCAACACAGATACGCAGTATTTT. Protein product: CASSELASNTDTQYF.

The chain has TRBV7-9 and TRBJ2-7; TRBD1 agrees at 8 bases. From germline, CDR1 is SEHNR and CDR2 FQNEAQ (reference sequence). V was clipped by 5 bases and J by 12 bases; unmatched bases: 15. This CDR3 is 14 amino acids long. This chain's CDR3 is CASSTPQAGGLGYF. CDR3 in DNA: TGTGCCAGCAGCACCCCCCAGGCAGGGGGCCTGGGGTACTTC.

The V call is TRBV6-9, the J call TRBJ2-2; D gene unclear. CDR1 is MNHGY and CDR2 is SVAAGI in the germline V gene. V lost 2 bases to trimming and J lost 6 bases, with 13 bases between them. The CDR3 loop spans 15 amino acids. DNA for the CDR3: TGTGCCAGCAGTTATCAGACGGCCCTCCCCGGGGAGCTGTTTTTT. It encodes CASSYQTALPGELFF.

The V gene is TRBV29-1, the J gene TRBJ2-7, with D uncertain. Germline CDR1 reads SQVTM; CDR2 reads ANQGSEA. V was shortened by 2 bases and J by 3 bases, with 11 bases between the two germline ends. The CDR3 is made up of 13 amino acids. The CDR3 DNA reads TGCAGCGTTGAAAGTGACGTGTTCTACGAGCAGTACTTC. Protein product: CSVESDVFYEQYF.

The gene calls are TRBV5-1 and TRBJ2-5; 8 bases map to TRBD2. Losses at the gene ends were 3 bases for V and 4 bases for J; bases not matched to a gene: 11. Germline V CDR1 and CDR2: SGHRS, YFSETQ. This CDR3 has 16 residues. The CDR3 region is CASSSGFTGGPETQYF. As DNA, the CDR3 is TGCGCCAGCAGCTCGGGTTTCACGGGGGGGCCAGAGACCCAGTACTTC.

This CDR3 is CSARDLLLTSGSTDTQYF. CDR3 nucleotides: TGCAGTGCTAGAGATTTACTACTGACTAGCGGGAGCACAGATACGCAGTATTTT. The chain is built from TRBV20-1 and TRBJ2-3, with 10 bases aligning to TRBD2. Losses at the gene ends were 0 bases for V and 0 bases for J; bases not matched to a gene: 9. Per the germline V gene, CDR1 is DFQATT and CDR2 is SNEGSKA (reference sequence). The CDR3 length is 18 residues.

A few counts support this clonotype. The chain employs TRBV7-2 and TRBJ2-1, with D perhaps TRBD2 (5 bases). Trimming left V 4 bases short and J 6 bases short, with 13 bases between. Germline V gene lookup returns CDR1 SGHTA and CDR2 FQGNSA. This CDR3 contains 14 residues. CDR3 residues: CASSYYLAGNEQFF. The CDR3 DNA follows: TGTGCCAGCAGCTACTACCTAGCAGGCAATGAGCAGTTCTTC.

The chain's CDR3 is CASRRDRPDTQYF. The CDR3 bases are TGTGCCAGCAGGCGGGACCGCCCAGATACGCAGTATTTT. The rearrangement links TRBV12-3 or TRBV12-4 to TRBJ2-3; D possibly corresponds to TRBD2 (6 bases). With 6 bases removed from V and 4 bases from J, the gap between germline ends came to 11 bases. CDR3 length: 13 residues.

The CDR3 loop is CASSQGTGGETQYF. The CDR3 DNA is TGTGCCAGCAGTCAAGGGACAGGCGGAGAGACCCAGTACTTC. The chain employs TRBV6-5 and TRBJ2-5; 8 bases align to TRBD1. The V gene end was trimmed by 5 bases and the J gene end by 4 bases; junction bases not matched to a gene: 6. The CDR3 extends over 14 amino acids. Germline V CDR1 and CDR2: MNHEY, SVGAGI.

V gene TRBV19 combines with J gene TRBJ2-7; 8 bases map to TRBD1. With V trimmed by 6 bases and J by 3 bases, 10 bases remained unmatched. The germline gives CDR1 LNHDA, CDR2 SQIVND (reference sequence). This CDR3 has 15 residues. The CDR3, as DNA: TGTGCCAGTAGACAACCGGGACAGGATATCTACGAGCAGTACTTC. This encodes CASRQPGQDIYEQYF.

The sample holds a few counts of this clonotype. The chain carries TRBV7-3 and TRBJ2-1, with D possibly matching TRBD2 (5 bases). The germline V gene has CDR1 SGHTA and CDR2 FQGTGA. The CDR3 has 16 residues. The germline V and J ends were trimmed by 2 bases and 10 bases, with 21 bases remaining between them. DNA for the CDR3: TGTGCCAGCAGCTTATCTCCCACTCTCATGGGGAGCGAGCAGTTCTTC. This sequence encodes CASSLSPTLMGSEQFF.

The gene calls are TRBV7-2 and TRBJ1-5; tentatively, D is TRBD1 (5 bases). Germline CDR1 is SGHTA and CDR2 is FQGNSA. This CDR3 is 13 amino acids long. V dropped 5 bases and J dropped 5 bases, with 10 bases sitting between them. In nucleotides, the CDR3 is TGTGCCAGCAGCCAACAGGTTCATCAGCCCCAGCATTTT. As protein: CASSQQVHQPQHF.

The CDR3 bases are TGTGCCAGCAGCTTATTCCGGGGGGTAGATACGCAGTATTTT. Residues: CASSLFRGVDTQYF. This chain connects TRBV7-2 to TRBJ2-3, with TRBD2 matching over 7 bases. In germline, CDR1 is SGHTA, CDR2 FQGNSA. This CDR3 has 14 amino acids. V trimming: 2 bases; J trimming: 5 bases; junction bases outside the gene matches: 4. Filled out from reference TRBV7-2 and TRBJ2-3, the complete variable domain reads GAGVSQSPSNKVTEKGKDVELRCDPISGHTALYWYRQSLGQGLEFLIYFQGNSAPDKSGLPSDRFSAERTGGSVSTLTIQRTQQEDSAVYLCASSLFRGVDTQYFGPGTRLTVL.

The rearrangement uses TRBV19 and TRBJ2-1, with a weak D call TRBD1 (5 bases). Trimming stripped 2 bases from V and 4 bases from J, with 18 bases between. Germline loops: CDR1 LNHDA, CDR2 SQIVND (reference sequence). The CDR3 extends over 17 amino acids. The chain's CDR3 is CASSILAGPMGYNEQFF. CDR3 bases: TGTGCCAGTAGTATACTTGCAGGGCCAATGGGGTACAATGAGCAGTTCTTC.

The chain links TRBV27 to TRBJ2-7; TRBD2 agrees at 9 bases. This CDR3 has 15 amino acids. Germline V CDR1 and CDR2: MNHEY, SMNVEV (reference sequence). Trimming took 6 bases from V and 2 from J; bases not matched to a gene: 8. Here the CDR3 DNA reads TGTGCCAGCAGACTTAGCGGGGGACTAACCTACGAGCAGTACTTC. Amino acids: CASRLSGGLTYEQYF.

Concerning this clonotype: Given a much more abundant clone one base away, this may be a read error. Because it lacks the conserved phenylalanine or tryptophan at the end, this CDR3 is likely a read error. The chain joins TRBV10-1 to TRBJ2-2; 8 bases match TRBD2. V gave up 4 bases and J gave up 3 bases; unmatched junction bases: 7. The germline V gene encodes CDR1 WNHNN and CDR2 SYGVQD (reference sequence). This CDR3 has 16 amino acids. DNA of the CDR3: TGCGCCAGCAGTGTCCGTAGCGGGATCGACACCGGGGAGCTGTTTTCT. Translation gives CASSVRSGIDTGELFS.

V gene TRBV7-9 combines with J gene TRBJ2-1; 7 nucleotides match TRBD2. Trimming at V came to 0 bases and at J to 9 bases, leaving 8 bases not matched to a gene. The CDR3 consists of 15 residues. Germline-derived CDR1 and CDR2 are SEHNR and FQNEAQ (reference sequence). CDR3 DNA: TGTGCCAGCAGCTTAGCGGGGGGGACTATCGCTGAGCAGTTCTTC. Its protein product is CASSLAGGTIAEQFF.

The CDR3 protein is CSAPETGLYEQYF. The CDR3 DNA follows: TGCAGTGCCCCAGAGACAGGTTTATACGAGCAGTACTTC. The chain couples TRBV20-1 to TRBJ2-7; D might be TRBD1 (6 bases). Between the trimmed V and J ends, which lost 6 bases and 4 bases, there was a span of 16 bases. Looked up from germline, CDR1 is DFQATT and CDR2 is SNEGSKA (reference sequence). This CDR3 comprises 13 residues.

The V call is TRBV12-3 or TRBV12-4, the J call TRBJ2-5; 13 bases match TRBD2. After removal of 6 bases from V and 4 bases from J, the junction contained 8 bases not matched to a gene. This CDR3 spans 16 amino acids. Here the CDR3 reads CASSLRRTSGRETQYF. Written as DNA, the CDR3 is TGTGCCAGCAGCCTAAGGAGGACTAGCGGGAGAGAGACCCAGTACTTC.

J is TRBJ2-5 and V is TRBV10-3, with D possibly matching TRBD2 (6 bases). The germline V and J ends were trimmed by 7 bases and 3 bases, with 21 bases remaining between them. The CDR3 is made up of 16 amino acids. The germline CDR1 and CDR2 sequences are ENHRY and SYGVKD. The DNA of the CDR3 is TGTGCCATCAAGTACCGGGCCCGGGGACTGAAAGAGACCCAGTACTTC. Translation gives CAIKYRARGLKETQYF.